What follows is one TCR beta chain and its context. Its matching antigen is unknown. Treatment noted: roughly 10-day PBMC culture with coronavirus spike peptide pools or control peptides (ViraFEST assay). The unexposed donor gave CD4+ T cells before the COVID-19 pandemic (2011-2018). This entry is derived from a study of vaccination and CD4 T cells after COVID-19. Study details: Each post-COVID sample was drawn after diagnosis, and the median interval was 101 days (range 35 to 161). The cells were exposed to overlapping spike peptides originating from SARS-CoV-2, HCoV-NL63, HCoV-OC43 and HCoV-229E for stimulation.

Trimming took off 0 bases at V and 4 bases at J, with 12 bases between the two ends. This CDR3 contains 15 residues. Germline CDR1 LNHDA, CDR2 SQIVND (reference sequence). The Oncomine TCR Beta short-read assay was what sequenced the DNA obtained from cultured CD4+ T cells. TCRdb processed the PCR reads anew with MiXCR; each CDR3 protein has one entry. The data show some 7,000 distinct CDR3 sequences, about 31% seen once. Sequences were obtained from CD4+ T cells from blood, cultured in vitro. The chain has TRBV19 and TRBJ2-5; no firm D call. The receptor's source is a human donor in good health. CDR3 in amino acids: CASSIDRVTLETQYF. CDR3 in DNA: TGTGCCAGTAGTATAGATCGGGTGACGCTAGAGACCCAGTACTTC.